A selection of T cell receptor beta chains follows, all from one sample in a study of blood T cell repertoires in COVID-19. Sequenced by immunoSEQ multiplex PCR; TCRdb stores in-frame clones only, minus some. The sample holds about 350,000 clones, 80% to 90% seen once. Sequenced sample: PBMCs or T cells enriched from blood (not recorded which). The receptor source for this set is a woman aged 25-40 years who had recovered from COVID-19. The CDR3 runs from the conserved cysteine through the conserved F or W. A D gene is named only where the DNA matches it firmly. Expanded clones are given a class, and other clones once, few, many or no size at all.

V gene: TRBV15; clone size: NA; J gene: TRBJ1-5; D gene: NA; CDR3 DNA: TGTGCCACCAGCACCCGTCTGGGGAGGGGCGCGTATCAGCCCCAGCATTTT; CDR3 protein: CATSTRLGRGAYQPQHF
V gene: TRBV18; clone size: NA; J gene: TRBJ1-5; D gene: TRBD1; CDR3 DNA: TGTGCCAGCTCTCCTACAGGGGCGCGTCAGCCCCAGCATTTT; CDR3 protein: CASSPTGARQPQHF
V gene: TRBV28; clone size: NA; J gene: TRBJ2-1; D gene: TRBD1; CDR3 DNA: TGTGCCAGCAGTGGCAGGGGGAAATACAATGAGCAGTTCTTC; CDR3 protein: CASSGRGKYNEQFF
V gene: TRBV6-5; clone size: NA; J gene: TRBJ1-3; D gene: NA; CDR3 DNA: TGTGCCAGCAAGGAGTCTTACGGAAACACCATATATTTT; CDR3 protein: CASKESYGNTIYF
V gene: TRBV5-1; clone size: once; J gene: TRBJ1-1; D gene: TRBD1; CDR3 DNA: TGCGCCAGCAGCTTGGGCGTCTCCAAGACAGGGAGAAGGACTGAAGCTTTCTTT; CDR3 protein: CASSLGVSKTGRRTEAFF
V gene: TRBV5-4; clone size: once; J gene: TRBJ1-6; D gene: TRBD1; CDR3 DNA: TGTGCCAGCAGGTCCGGGACAGGGGGCTTAGATTCACCCCTCCACTTT; CDR3 protein: CASRSGTGGLDSPLHF
V gene: TRBV20-1; clone size: NA; J gene: TRBJ1-6; D gene: NA; CDR3 DNA: TGCAGTGCTAGTCCAGCGGGGGGGGCGGGCTCACCCCTCCACTTT; CDR3 protein: CSASPAGGAGSPLHF
V gene: TRBV6-6; clone size: once; J gene: TRBJ2-7; D gene: TRBD1; CDR3 DNA: TGTGCCAGCAGTTACTCCTCGGACAGGCGCACCTACGAGCAGTACTTC; CDR3 protein: CASSYSSDRRTYEQYF
V gene: TRBV5-1; clone size: NA; J gene: TRBJ1-1; D gene: NA; CDR3 DNA: TGCGCCAGCAGCCCCGAGCCGGGAGCGCCTGAAGCTTTCTTT; CDR3 protein: CASSPEPGAPEAFF
V gene: TRBV7-2; clone size: NA; J gene: TRBJ2-7; D gene: NA; CDR3 DNA: TGTGCCAGCAGCTTTCTCGGGGGGCCTCTCGAGCAGTACTTC; CDR3 protein: CASSFLGGPLEQYF
V gene: TRBV5-4; clone size: NA; J gene: TRBJ1-6; D gene: NA; CDR3 DNA: TGTGCCAGCAGCTCTAGGGGACCATCCGGAACAGGGTTGGGTAATTCACCCCTCCACTTT; CDR3 protein: CASSSRGPSGTGLGNSPLHF
V gene: TRBV19; clone size: NA; J gene: TRBJ1-3; D gene: NA; CDR3 DNA: TGTGCCAGTAGTATAGGGGCCGGAAACACCATATATTTT; CDR3 protein: CASSIGAGNTIYF
V gene: TRBV6-5; clone size: NA; J gene: TRBJ2-7; D gene: TRBD1; CDR3 DNA: TGTGCCAGCGTAGACAGGGGCGTCAACGAGCAGTACTTC; CDR3 protein: CASVDRGVNEQYF
V gene: TRBV6-5; clone size: NA; J gene: TRBJ1-2; D gene: TRBD1; CDR3 DNA: TGTGCCAGCAGTTACAACAGGGGAGCTAACTATGGCTACACCTTC; CDR3 protein: CASSYNRGANYGYTF
V gene: TRBV7-6; clone size: NA; J gene: TRBJ2-7; D gene: TRBD1; CDR3 DNA: TGTGCCAGCAGCCGCGGACAGGGGGCCTACGAGCAGTACTTC; CDR3 protein: CASSRGQGAYEQYF
V gene: TRBV24-1; clone size: NA; J gene: TRBJ2-2; D gene: TRBD1; CDR3 DNA: TGTGCCACCAGTGATTTGTATCGGCCGGGACAGCCGAACACCGGGGAGCTGTTTTTT; CDR3 protein: CATSDLYRPGQPNTGELFF
V gene: TRBV7-2; clone size: NA; J gene: TRBJ1-1; D gene: TRBD1; CDR3 DNA: TGTGCCAGCAGCCGGGGACAGGGGGAGGTTGAAGCTTTCTTT; CDR3 protein: CASSRGQGEVEAFF
V gene: TRBV3-1/TRBV3-2; clone size: NA; J gene: TRBJ1-2; D gene: NA; CDR3 DNA: TGTGCCAGCAGCCAAGATAGGAGACCCGAAAATGGCTACACCTTC; CDR3 protein: CASSQDRRPENGYTF
V gene: TRBV27; clone size: NA; J gene: TRBJ1-2; D gene: NA; CDR3 DNA: TGTGCCAGCAGTTTATTAACAGGCTATGGCTACACCTTC; CDR3 protein: CASSLLTGYGYTF
V gene: TRBV6-5; clone size: NA; J gene: TRBJ2-1; D gene: TRBD2; CDR3 DNA: TGTGCCAGCAGTTACTCAAGACTAGCGGACCTTAATGAGCAGTTCTTC; CDR3 protein: CASSYSRLADLNEQFF
V gene: TRBV28; clone size: NA; J gene: TRBJ1-1; D gene: NA; CDR3 DNA: TGTGCCAGCAGTGCCCCGCGATCAGGGCCACGGAACACTGAAGCTTTCTTT; CDR3 protein: CASSAPRSGPRNTEAFF
V gene: TRBV6-5; clone size: NA; J gene: TRBJ1-1; D gene: NA; CDR3 DNA: TGTGCCAGCAGTTACTCAGCAGGATTGAACACTGAAGCTTTCTTT; CDR3 protein: CASSYSAGLNTEAFF
V gene: TRBV7-9; clone size: NA; J gene: TRBJ1-6; D gene: TRBD1; CDR3 DNA: TGTGCCAGCAGCTTAGAACAGGGGCGATCACCCCTCCACTTT; CDR3 protein: CASSLEQGRSPLHF
V gene: TRBV7-9; clone size: once; J gene: TRBJ2-2; D gene: TRBD1; CDR3 DNA: TGTGCCAGCAGCGGAGTCCGGGACAGGGCAACCGGGGAGCTGTTTTTT; CDR3 protein: CASSGVRDRATGELFF
V gene: TRBV6-5; clone size: NA; J gene: TRBJ2-7; D gene: NA; CDR3 DNA: TGTGCCAGCAGGTCTGGACAGTACGAGCAGTACTTC; CDR3 protein: CASRSGQYEQYF
V gene: TRBV6-5; clone size: NA; J gene: TRBJ1-2; D gene: TRBD1; CDR3 DNA: TGTGCCACCCGACAGGGGAACTATGGCTACACCTTC; CDR3 protein: CATRQGNYGYTF
V gene: TRBV5-1; clone size: NA; J gene: TRBJ2-3; D gene: TRBD2; CDR3 DNA: TGCGCCAGCAGCTTCCCTAGCGGGGGTGGTCTGGCAGATACGCAGTATTTT; CDR3 protein: CASSFPSGGGLADTQYF
V gene: TRBV19; clone size: NA; J gene: TRBJ1-4; D gene: TRBD1; CDR3 DNA: TGTGCCAGTAGTATAGATGACAGGGGAGAGTCAACTAATGAAAAACTGTTTTTT; CDR3 protein: CASSIDDRGESTNEKLFF
V gene: TRBV5-4; clone size: NA; J gene: TRBJ1-2; D gene: TRBD1; CDR3 DNA: TGTGCCAGCAGCCGACCCGGGACAGGGAGGAGTGAGGGCTACACCTTC; CDR3 protein: CASSRPGTGRSEGYTF
V gene: TRBV19; clone size: NA; J gene: TRBJ2-5; D gene: TRBD1; CDR3 DNA: TGTGCCAGTAGGACCACTCAGGGGGTCGGGTCCCAGTACTTC; CDR3 protein: CASRTTQGVGSQYF
V gene: TRBV4-3; clone size: NA; J gene: TRBJ1-6; D gene: NA; CDR3 DNA: TGCGCCAGCAGCCAAGGCCTTCGATACGCGGGCCACTTT; CDR3 protein: CASSQGLRYAGHF
V gene: TRBV29-1; clone size: once; J gene: TRBJ1-2; D gene: NA; CDR3 DNA: TGCAGCGTTGAGGTGGGGAGAGTGGGGGGCTACACCTTC; CDR3 protein: CSVEVGRVGGYTF
V gene: TRBV15; clone size: NA; J gene: TRBJ2-7; D gene: NA; CDR3 DNA: TGTGCCACCAGCAGAGATCAGGGACAAAGGGTCGAGCAGTACTTC; CDR3 protein: CATSRDQGQRVEQYF
V gene: TRBV5-6; clone size: NA; J gene: TRBJ2-1; D gene: NA; CDR3 DNA: TGTGCCAGCAGCTTGAGACTAGGGAGATACAATGAGCAGTTCTTC; CDR3 protein: CASSLRLGRYNEQFF
V gene: TRBV6-5; clone size: NA; J gene: TRBJ1-6; D gene: TRBD1; CDR3 DNA: TGTGCCAGCAGTCGGGACAGGGTACGATCACCCCTCCACTTT; CDR3 protein: CASSRDRVRSPLHF